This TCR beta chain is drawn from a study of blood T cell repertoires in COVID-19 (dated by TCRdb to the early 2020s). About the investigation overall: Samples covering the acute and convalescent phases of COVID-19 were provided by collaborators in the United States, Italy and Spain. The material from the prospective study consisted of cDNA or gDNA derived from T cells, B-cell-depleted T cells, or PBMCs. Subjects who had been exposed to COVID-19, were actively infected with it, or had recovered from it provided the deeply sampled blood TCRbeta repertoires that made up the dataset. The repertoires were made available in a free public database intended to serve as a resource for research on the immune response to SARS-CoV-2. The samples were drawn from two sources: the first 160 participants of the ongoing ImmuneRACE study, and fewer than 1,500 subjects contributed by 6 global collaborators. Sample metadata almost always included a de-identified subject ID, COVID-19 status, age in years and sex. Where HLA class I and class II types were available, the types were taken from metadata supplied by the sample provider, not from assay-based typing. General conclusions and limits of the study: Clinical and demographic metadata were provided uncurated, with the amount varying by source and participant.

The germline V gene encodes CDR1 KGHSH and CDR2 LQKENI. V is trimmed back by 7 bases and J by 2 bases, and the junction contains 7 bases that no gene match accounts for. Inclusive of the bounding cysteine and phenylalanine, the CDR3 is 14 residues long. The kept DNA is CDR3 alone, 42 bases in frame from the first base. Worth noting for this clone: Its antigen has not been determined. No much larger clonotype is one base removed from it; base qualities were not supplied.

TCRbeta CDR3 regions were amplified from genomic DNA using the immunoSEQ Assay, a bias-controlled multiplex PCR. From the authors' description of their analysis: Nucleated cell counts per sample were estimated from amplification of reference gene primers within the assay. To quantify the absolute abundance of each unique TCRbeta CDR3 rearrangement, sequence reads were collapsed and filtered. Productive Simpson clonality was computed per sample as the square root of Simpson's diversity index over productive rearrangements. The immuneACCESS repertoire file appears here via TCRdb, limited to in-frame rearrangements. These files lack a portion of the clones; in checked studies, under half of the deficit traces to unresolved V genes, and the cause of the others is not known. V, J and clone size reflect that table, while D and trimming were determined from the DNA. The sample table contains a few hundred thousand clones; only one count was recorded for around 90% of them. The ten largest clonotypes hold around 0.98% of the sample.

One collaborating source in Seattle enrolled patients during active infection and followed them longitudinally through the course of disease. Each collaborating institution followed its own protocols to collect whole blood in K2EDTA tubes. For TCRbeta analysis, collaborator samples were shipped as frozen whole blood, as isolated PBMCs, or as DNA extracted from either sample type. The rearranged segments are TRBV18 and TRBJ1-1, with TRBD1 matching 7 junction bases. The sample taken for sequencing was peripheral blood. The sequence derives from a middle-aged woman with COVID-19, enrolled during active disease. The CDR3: CASFLTGRNTEAFF. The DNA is TGTGCCAGCTTCCTGACAGGGCGAAACACTGAAGCTTTCTTT.